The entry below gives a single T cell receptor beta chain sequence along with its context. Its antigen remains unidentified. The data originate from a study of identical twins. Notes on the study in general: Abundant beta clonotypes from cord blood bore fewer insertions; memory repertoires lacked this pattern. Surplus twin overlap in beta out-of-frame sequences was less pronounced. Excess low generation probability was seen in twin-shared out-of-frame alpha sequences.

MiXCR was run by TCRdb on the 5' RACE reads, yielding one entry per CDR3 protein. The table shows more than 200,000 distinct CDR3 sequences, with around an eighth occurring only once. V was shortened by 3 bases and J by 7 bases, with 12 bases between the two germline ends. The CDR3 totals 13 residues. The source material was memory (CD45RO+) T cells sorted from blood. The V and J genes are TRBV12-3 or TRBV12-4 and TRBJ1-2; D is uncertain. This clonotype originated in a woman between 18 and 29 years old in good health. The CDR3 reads CASSFSGFTGYTF. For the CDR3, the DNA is TGTGCCAGCAGTTTTAGTGGTTTTACTGGCTACACCTTC.